This TCR beta chain is from a study of cytomegalovirus exposure and HLA in healthy donors. Overall study results and limits: Owing to their indistinguishability, certain V segments, notably TRBV6-2 and TRBV6-3, were excluded. For cytomegalovirus status, the classifier reportedly gave diagnoses with high specificity and sensitivity. Earlier analysis looked at TCR beta V segments, and most were productive about 87% or about 30% of the time.

Vbeta (60) and Jbeta (13) primers were used in the PCR. Assay: immunoSEQ multiplex PCR; the TCRdb copy retains only in-frame clones and omits some. This sample has roughly 200,000 clones, with 80% found just once. The CDR3 runs 14 residues. Germline lookup yields CDR1 SGHNT and CDR2 YYREEE (reference sequence). The V gene lost 4 bases and the J gene lost 2 bases, with 12 bases spanning the gap. A word on this clone: Its antigen remains unknown.

The V gene is TRBV5-4, the J gene TRBJ1-2, with TRBD1 as a possible D gene (5 bases). This TCR came from a man in his forties in good health and CMV-seronegative. The sample comprised PBMCs. This CDR3 reads CASSPRGFNYGYTF. The DNA for the CDR3 is TGTGCCAGCAGCCCAAGGGGCTTCAACTATGGCTACACCTTC.